The clone carrying this TCR beta chain was seen only a few times. This CDR3 is built from 15 residues. Germline-derived CDR1 and CDR2 are MNHNY and SVGAGI (reference sequence). V shed 2 bases, J shed 2 bases, and the junction held 1 base outside the gene matches. The data originate from a study of T cells in Graves' hyperthyroidism and ophthalmopathy. TCR beta CDR3 sequences were amplified from RNA transcripts. An initial round of RT-PCR targeting the TCR CDR3 relied on the HTBI primer set. TCRdb recomputed calls from the multiplex PCR reads with MiXCR, one row per CDR3 protein. The sample lists hundreds of thousands of distinct CDR3 sequences; about 45% were seen once.

This clonotype was obtained from an adult man with Graves' disease, either hyperthyroidism or ophthalmopathy (not recorded which). The chain joins TRBV6-6 to TRBJ1-4, with 8 bases that match TRBD1. The sequencing sample was made of peripheral blood or thyroid tissue (not recorded which). In nucleotides, the CDR3 is TGTGCCAGCAGTTACCGACAGGGGACTAATGAAAAACTGTTTTTT. Encoded protein: CASSYRQGTNEKLFF.